This T cell receptor beta chain was recorded in a study of cytomegalovirus exposure and HLA in healthy donors. Points from the study as a whole: When a later analysis compared HLA-associated TCR beta chains with equally common others, the HLA-associated chains turned out to be more clonally expanded and to have lower generation probabilities.

Between the trimmed V and J ends, which lost 0 bases and 1 base, there was a span of 10 bases. Per the germline V gene, CDR1 is SGHRS and CDR2 is YFSETQ. This CDR3 is built from 15 residues. Concerning this clone: Its antigen is undetermined.

Primers included in the PCR were 60 Vbeta and 13 Jbeta primers. The method was immunoSEQ multiplex PCR; TCRdb's version includes in-frame clones alone and lacks a portion of them. The table shows 200,000 to 250,000 clones, with just under 85% occurring only once. J is TRBJ1-1 and V is TRBV5-1; perhaps TRBD1 as D (5 bases). Source material: PBMCs. This TCR derives from a middle-aged woman in good health and CMV-seronegative. This CDR3 reads CASSLVQAQNTEAFF. The CDR3 DNA reads as TGCGCCAGCAGCTTGGTACAGGCCCAGAACACTGAAGCTTTCTTT.